This T cell receptor (beta chain) was recovered during a study of blood T cell repertoires in COVID-19. Sequencing used immunoSEQ multiplex PCR; TCRdb keeps in-frame clones, though not all of them. The data contain more than 110,000 clones, approximately 85% of them singletons. CDR3 length: 14 amino acids. Unmatched junction bases numbered 3, after V lost 3 bases and J lost 6 bases. Germline lookup yields CDR1 SEHNR and CDR2 FQNEAQ (reference sequence). The source is a man aged 45-65 years with acute or convalescent COVID-19. The specimen was peripheral blood. The chain recombines TRBV7-9 with TRBJ1-5; 9 bases fit TRBD1. DNA for the CDR3: TGTGCCAGCAGCTTGGGGACAGGGTTTCAGCCCCAGCATTTT. Translated: CASSLGTGFQPQHF.